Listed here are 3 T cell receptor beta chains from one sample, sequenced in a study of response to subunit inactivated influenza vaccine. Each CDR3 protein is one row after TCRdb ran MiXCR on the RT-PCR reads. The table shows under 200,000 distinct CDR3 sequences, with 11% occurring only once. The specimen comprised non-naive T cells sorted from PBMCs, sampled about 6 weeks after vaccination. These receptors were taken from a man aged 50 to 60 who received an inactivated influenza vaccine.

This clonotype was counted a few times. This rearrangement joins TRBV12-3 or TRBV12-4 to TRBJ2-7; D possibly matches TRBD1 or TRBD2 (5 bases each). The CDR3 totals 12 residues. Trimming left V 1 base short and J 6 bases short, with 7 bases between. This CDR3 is CASSLGGTEQYF. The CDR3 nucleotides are TGTGCCAGCAGTTTAGGAGGGACCGAGCAGTACTTC.

The CDR3 sequence: CSVDWGSTGYTF. The CDR3 bases are TGCAGCGTCGACTGGGGTTCAACCGGCTACACCTTC. The chain carries TRBV29-1 and TRBJ1-2; D not resolved. Deletions cut 6 bases from V and 8 bases from J, with 16 bases between. Looked up from germline, CDR1 is SQVTM and CDR2 is ANQGSEA. The CDR3 runs to 12 residues.

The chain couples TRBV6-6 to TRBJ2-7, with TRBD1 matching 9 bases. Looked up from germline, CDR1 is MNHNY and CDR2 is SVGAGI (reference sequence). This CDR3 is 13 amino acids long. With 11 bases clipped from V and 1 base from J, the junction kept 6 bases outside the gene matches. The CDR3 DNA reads TGTGCCTCCGGGACAGGGACTTCCTACGAGCAGTACTTC. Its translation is CASGTGTSYEQYF.